Following are 26 T cell receptor beta chains from one sample sequenced in a study of long-term antiretroviral therapy in people with HIV. The run of the v3.0 immunoSEQ assay was at survey level. TCRdb's copy holds only in-frame clones and misses some; the assay was immunoSEQ multiplex PCR. The sample carries under 20,000 clones, around 84% recorded once. Specimen: unsorted PBMCs, collected 0.1 years before starting antiretroviral therapy. These receptors were taken from a man between 18 and 35 years old with HIV.

The V call is TRBV9, the J call TRBJ1-2; D is uncertain. The CDR3 is 16 amino acids. V dropped 1 base and J dropped 7 bases, with 20 bases sitting between them. Germline CDR1 and CDR2: SGDLS and YYNGEE. The CDR3 loop reads CASSVTQSRGTVGYTF. The DNA of the CDR3 is TGTGCCAGCAGCGTAACCCAGTCCCGAGGAACGGTTGGCTACACCTTC.

The CDR3 here is CASSSRTNYGYTF. Written as DNA, the CDR3 is TGTGCCAGCAGTTCCAGAACTAACTATGGCTACACCTTC. J is TRBJ1-2 and V is TRBV28; the D is unclear. V shed 4 bases and J shed 0 bases, with 6 bases lying between them. Germline CDR1 and CDR2: MDHEN and SYDVKM. The CDR3 covers 13 residues.

The chain combines TRBV10-3 with TRBJ2-1; 9 nucleotides align to TRBD1. This CDR3 is built from 15 residues. The germline CDR1 and CDR2 sequences are ENHRY and SYGVKD. Trimming took 5 bases from V and 5 from J; bases not matched to a gene: 7. The CDR3 DNA sequence: TGTGCCATCAGTTTCGGACAGGGGACCAACAATGAGCAGTTCTTC. This gives the protein CAISFGQGTNNEQFF.

This rearrangement joins TRBV6-5 to TRBJ2-3, with D uncertain. In germline, CDR1 is MNHEY, CDR2 SVGAGI. V was clipped by 3 bases and J by 1 base, with 11 bases between them. The CDR3 extends over 15 amino acids. The CDR3 bases are TGTGCCAGCAGTTATTCGGCCGATGGCACAGATACGCAGTATTTT. Translating gives CASSYSADGTDTQYF.

V and J are TRBV14 and TRBJ1-3; 9 nucleotides agree with TRBD1. Trimming at V came to 5 bases and at J to 4 bases, leaving 6 bases not matched to a gene. This CDR3 spans 15 amino acids. Germline loops: CDR1 SGHDN, CDR2 FVKESK. The CDR3 DNA is TGTGCCAGCAGCGAAACAGGGGGCGCAGGAAACACCATATATTTT. Encoded protein: CASSETGGAGNTIYF.

CDR3 residues: CASSLFGTGGVEQYF. The CDR3 DNA is TGTGCCAGCAGTTTATTTGGGACAGGGGGTGTCGAGCAGTACTTC. The genes are TRBV28 and TRBJ2-7; 11 positions match TRBD1. The CDR3 is 15 amino acids. From germline, CDR1 is MDHEN and CDR2 SYDVKM. V was clipped by 1 base and J by 6 bases; unmatched bases: 5.

J is TRBJ2-3 and V is TRBV10-3; unclear D gene. CDR1 and CDR2 (germline): ENHRY, SYGVKD. V lost 5 bases to trimming and J lost 2 bases, with 2 bases between them. The CDR3 is 11 amino acids. The CDR3 is CAISNTDTQYF. As DNA, the CDR3 is TGTGCCATCAGTAACACAGATACGCAGTATTTT.

The rearrangement joins TRBV19 to TRBJ1-2, with D unclear. The CDR3 is made up of 13 amino acids. The germline V gene has CDR1 LNHDA and CDR2 SQIVND (reference sequence). Trimming took 7 bases from V and 3 from J, leaving 12 bases between them. The CDR3 sequence: CASNKGRDYGYTF. The DNA for the CDR3 is TGTGCCAGTAATAAGGGTAGAGACTATGGCTACACCTTC.

This chain uses TRBV7-9 with TRBJ1-1; D not certain. Trimming left V 1 base short and J 4 bases short, with 10 bases between. This CDR3 comprises 14 residues. Germline V gene sequence: CDR1 SEHNR, CDR2 FQNEAQ (reference sequence). CDR3 DNA sequence: TGTGCCAGCAGCTTAGGGCAGGAGAGCACTGAAGCTTTCTTT. Amino acids: CASSLGQESTEAFF.

The chain carries TRBV7-3 and TRBJ2-3; the D is unclear. Trimming pared 8 bases from V and 5 bases from J, leaving 2 bases between. This CDR3 is built from 9 residues. In germline, CDR1 is SGHTA, CDR2 FQGTGA. In DNA, the CDR3 is TGTGCCAGCGGAGATACGCAGTATTTT. Translation: CASGDTQYF.

This chain joins TRBV4-3 and TRBJ2-1; 11 bases align to TRBD2. This CDR3 spans 16 amino acids. Germline V gene sequence: CDR1 LGHNA, CDR2 YSLEER. Trimming at V came to 2 bases and at J to 7 bases, leaving 7 bases not matched to a gene. The CDR3 reads CASSQLGTSGVNEQFF. The CDR3 DNA sequence: TGCGCCAGCAGCCAACTAGGGACTAGCGGCGTTAATGAGCAGTTCTTC.

The chain uses TRBV10-3 and TRBJ1-2; maybe TRBD1 (5 bases). This CDR3 has 13 amino acids. Germline V CDR1 and CDR2: ENHRY, SYGVKD. V was cut by 4 bases and J by 2 bases, with 8 bases left in between. CDR3 residues: CAISVAGNYGYTF. CDR3 DNA sequence: TGTGCCATCAGTGTGGCAGGGAACTATGGCTACACCTTC.

V is TRBV7-3 and J is TRBJ1-1, with D unresolved. Germline CDR1 and CDR2: SGHTA and FQGTGA. The V end was cut by 2 bases, the J end by 0 bases, with 10 bases between. CDR3 length equals 15 residues. The CDR3 protein is CASSLFYSMNTEAFF. For the CDR3, the DNA is TGTGCCAGCAGCTTATTCTACAGTATGAACACTGAAGCTTTCTTT.

The rearrangement joins TRBV25-1 to TRBJ2-1; TRBD2 matches at 11 bases. This CDR3 comprises 18 residues. CDR1 is MGHDK and CDR2 is SYGVNS in the germline V gene. The V and J ends lost 4 bases and 0 bases, in that order; junction bases with no gene match: 8. The CDR3 coding sequence is TGTGCCAGCAGTGGGGGGACTAGCGGAGCATACTCCTACAATGAGCAGTTCTTC. Translated, it gives CASSGGTSGAYSYNEQFF.

The chain couples TRBV29-1 to TRBJ2-2, with D possibly matching TRBD1 (6 bases). The germline V gene has CDR1 SQVTM and CDR2 ANQGSEA. V lost 6 bases and J 5 bases, leaving 10 bases between the germline ends. The CDR3 runs 12 residues. CDR3 coding DNA: TGCAGCGTCCCCACAGGGACCGGGGAGCTGTTTTTT. Protein sequence: CSVPTGTGELFF.

The chain joins TRBV11-3 to TRBJ1-6; no firm D call. Trimming left V 10 bases short and J 11 bases short, with 15 bases between. CDR3 size: 12 residues. Per the germline V gene, CDR1 is SGHNT and CDR2 is YENEEA. CDR3 amino acids: CANSAALAPLHF. CDR3 coding DNA: TGTGCCAACTCAGCGGCCCTGGCACCCCTCCACTTT. The complete variable domain, with remaining parts taken from reference TRBV11-3 and TRBJ1-6, reads EAGVVQSPRYKIIEKKQPVAFWCNPISGHNTLYWYLQNLGQGPELLIRYENEEAVDDSQLPKDRFSAERLKGVDSTLKIQPAELGDSAVYLCANSAALAPLHFGNGTRLTVT.

The chain uses TRBV7-9 and TRBJ1-4; D remains ambiguous. CDR1 is SEHNR and CDR2 is FQNEAQ in the germline V gene (reference sequence). Trimming pared 2 bases from V and 6 bases from J, leaving 16 bases between. The CDR3 length is 16 residues. CDR3: CASSLKHGVGDEKLFF. The CDR3 bases are TGTGCCAGCAGCTTAAAACACGGGGTTGGGGATGAAAAACTGTTTTTT.

J is TRBJ1-5 and V is TRBV28; weak D call: TRBD1 (5 bases). The CDR3 length is 14 residues. The ends were cut back, 5 bases at V and 4 bases at J, with 12 bases in the middle. Germline CDR1 reads MDHEN; CDR2 reads SYDVKM. CDR3 sequence reads: CASSLRQPNQPQHF. CDR3 DNA sequence: TGTGCCAGCAGTCTCCGACAGCCTAATCAGCCCCAGCATTTT. The variable domain in full, with the rest retrieved from reference TRBV28 and TRBJ1-5, is DVKVTQSSRYLVKRTGEKVFLECVQDMDHENMFWYRQDPGLGLRLIYFSYDVKMKEKGDIPEGYSVSREKKERFSLILESASTNQTSMYLCASSLRQPNQPQHFGDGTRLSIL.

Only a few counts were recorded for this clone. V and J are TRBV10-3 and TRBJ2-7; D gene unclear. This CDR3 contains 12 residues. Per germline, CDR1 ENHRY and CDR2 SYGVKD. Trimming pared 0 bases from V and 7 bases from J, leaving 7 bases between. CDR3 sequence reads: CAISESSREQYF. DNA for the CDR3: TGTGCCATCAGTGAGTCGTCTAGGGAGCAGTACTTC.

This clone rates as medium-sized. The chain recombines TRBV28 with TRBJ1-1, with D possibly being TRBD1 (6 bases). The germline V gene encodes CDR1 MDHEN and CDR2 SYDVKM. The length of the CDR3 is 10 residues. V lost 7 bases and J lost 8, with 8 bases in between. CDR3 amino acids: CASKDREAFF. CDR3 nucleotide sequence: TGTGCCAGCAAAGACAGGGAAGCTTTCTTT.

The chain joins TRBV7-9 to TRBJ1-6; no clear D gene. The V end was cut by 3 bases, the J end by 7 bases, with 10 bases between. CDR1 is SEHNR and CDR2 is FQNEAQ in the germline V gene (reference sequence). The CDR3 loop spans 14 amino acids. The CDR3 DNA is TGTGCCAGCAGCTTGGAAGTTTACAATTCACCCCTCCACTTT. It is translated as CASSLEVYNSPLHF. The full variable domain, its missing parts supplied by reference TRBV7-9 and TRBJ1-6, is DTGVSQNPRHKITKRGQNVTFRCDPISEHNRLYWYRQTLGQGPEFLTYFQNEAQLEKSRLLSDRFSAERPKGSFSTLEIQRTEQGDSAMYLCASSLEVYNSPLHFGNGTRLTVT.

CDR3 in DNA: TGTGCCAGCAGCTTTCAGGGGGCGAGGACTGAAGCTTTCTTT. Residues: CASSFQGARTEAFF. The V call is TRBV5-4, the J call TRBJ1-1; 8 bases agree with TRBD1. This CDR3 spans 14 amino acids. Germline loops: CDR1 SGHNT, CDR2 YYREEE (reference sequence). Unmatched junction bases numbered 5, after V lost 2 bases and J lost 5 bases. The whole variable domain, remainder taken from reference TRBV5-4 and TRBJ1-1, is ETGVTQSPTHLIKTRGQQVTLRCSSQSGHNTVSWYQQALGQGPQFIFQYYREEENGRGNFPPRFSGLQFPNYSSELNVNALELDDSALYLCASSFQGARTEAFFGQGTRLTVV.

This clone was counted between two and nine times. The chain is built from TRBV11-2 and TRBJ1-6; D is perhaps TRBD1 (6 bases). Germline V gene data show CDR1 as SGHAT and CDR2 as FQNNGV. V lost 6 bases to trimming and J lost 9 bases, with 18 bases between them. The CDR3 length is 15 residues. The CDR3 DNA follows: TGTGCCAGCAGTACAGGGCTGGCCTCAAGTTCACCCCTCCACTTT. It codes for CASSTGLASSSPLHF.

The genes are TRBV14 and TRBJ2-1, with 11 nucleotides matching TRBD2. The ends lost 3 bases at V and 9 bases at J; junction bases unmatched: 4. Germline CDR1 is SGHDN and CDR2 is FVKESK. There are 14 residues in the CDR3. The CDR3, as DNA: TGTGCCAGCAGCCAGGGACTAGCGGTATTTGAGCAGTTCTTC. This codes for CASSQGLAVFEQFF.

The table lists this clone with a count of one. This sequence joins TRBV5-1 and TRBJ1-3, with no clear D. The ends were cut back, 3 bases at V and 3 bases at J, with 7 bases in the middle. This CDR3 comprises 13 residues. Germline CDR1 is SGHRS and CDR2 is YFSETQ. The CDR3 region has the DNA TGCGCCAGCAGCTCCAACATTGGAAACACCATATATTTT. Its translation: CASSSNIGNTIYF.

The CDR3 protein is CASSLSEGGEQYF. The DNA for the CDR3 is TGTGCCAGCAGCTTATCCGAGGGGGGCGAGCAGTACTTC. This chain links TRBV11-2 with TRBJ2-7; perhaps D is TRBD1 or TRBD2 (6 bases each). The germline V gene has CDR1 SGHAT and CDR2 FQNNGV. Trimming pared 2 bases from V and 6 bases from J, leaving 11 bases between. This CDR3 comprises 13 residues.